Listed below are T cell receptor beta chains from one sample, sequenced in a study of CD8+CD57+ T cells in acquired aplastic anemia. Via MiXCR, TCRdb re-called the reads, giving one row per CDR3 protein. The table records some 120,000 distinct CDR3 sequences, over 30% of them present only once. The specimen sequenced was sorted CD4+, CD8+, or CD8+CD57+ T cells (not recorded which) from PBMCs. The receptors originated from a human donor with aplastic anemia. Each CDR3 is given with its conserved first and last residue. The D gene is left open where the match is weak. Where a row states a size, it is once, few, many or the class of an expanded clone; other rows omit it.

J gene | CDR3 length | V gene | clone size | D gene | CDR3 DNA | CDR3 protein
TRBJ1-4 | 12 | TRBV19 | many | . | TGTGCCTGGAGGGGTAGGGACGAAAAACTGTTTTTT | CAWRGRDEKLFF
TRBJ1-4 | 15 | TRBV27 | . | . | TGTGCCAGCAGCCTTCGGGGGTTAAGGGAAGAAAAACTGTTTTTT | CASSLRGLREEKLFF
TRBJ1-2 | 15 | TRBV11-3 | many | TRBD1 | TGTGCCAGCAGCTTACTGACAGGGCGTGCCTATGGCTACACCTTC | CASSLLTGRAYGYTF
TRBJ2-7 | 12 | TRBV2 | . | TRBD2 | TGTGCCAGCAGTTCTAGCGGGGGGGACCAGTACTTC | CASSSSGGDQYF
TRBJ1-2 | 15 | TRBV5-6 | many | . | TGTGCCAGCAGCTTTCCAGGGGACCTCAACTATGGCTACACCTTC | CASSFPGDLNYGYTF
TRBJ1-6 | 16 | TRBV5-6 | . | TRBD1 | TGTGCCAGCAGCTTGGTATGGACAGGGGGCGATTCACCCCTCCACTTT | CASSLVWTGGDSPLHF
TRBJ2-5 | 14 | TRBV20-1 | . | TRBD2 | TGCAGTGCGAGAGGACTAGCGGGGGATGAGACCCAGTACTTC | CSARGLAGDETQYF
TRBJ1-1 | 11 | TRBV29-1 | few | . | TGCAGCGCGACGAGCGGTACTGAAGCTTTCTTT | CSATSGTEAFF
TRBJ1-5 | 15 | TRBV10-3 | many | . | TGTGCCATCAGTGCCCAGGGAGGGACTGGACAGCCCCAGCATTTT | CAISAQGGTGQPQHF
TRBJ2-1 | 16 | TRBV10-2 | . | . | TGCGCCAGCAGTGACGAGGGGGTCAGCTCCTACAATGAGCAGTTCTTC | CASSDEGVSSYNEQFF
TRBJ2-5 | 17 | TRBV6-1 | . | TRBD2 | TGTGCCAGCAAGACTAGCGGGGGCCGGATCGCAAGGGAGACCCAGTACTTC | CASKTSGGRIARETQYF
TRBJ2-7 | 14 | TRBV15 | . | TRBD2 | TGTGCCACCAGCAGGGGGGGAGGGACTTACGAGCAGTACTTC | CATSRGGGTYEQYF
TRBJ2-6 | 13 | TRBV20-1 | many | . | TGCAGTGCTAGTTCCTCTGGGGCCAACGTCCTGACTTTC | CSASSSGANVLTF
TRBJ2-1 | 15 | TRBV15 | few | . | TGTGCCAGCTCACCGGAGAGGAGCTCCTACAATGAGCAGTTCTTC | CASSPERSSYNEQFF
TRBJ1-2 | 15 | TRBV20-1 | many | . | TGCAGTGCCCAGGGCAGGGATGGAGCTAACTATGGCTACACCTTC | CSAQGRDGANYGYTF
TRBJ1-2 | 14 | TRBV19 | many | TRBD1 | TGTGCCAGTAGCGGACAGGTATTTAGGTATGGCTACACCTTC | CASSGQVFRYGYTF
TRBJ2-1 | 14 | TRBV5-4 | . | . | TGTGCCAGCAGCTTGAAAGGTCACAACAATGAGCAGTTCTTC | CASSLKGHNNEQFF
TRBJ1-1 | 13 | TRBV24-1 | many | . | TGTGCCACCAGTGGCGGTCTGAACACTGAAGCTTTCTTT | CATSGGLNTEAFF
TRBJ1-6 | 18 | TRBV9 | many | . | TGTGCCAGCAGCGTAGGGGGGAATAGGGCGGCCTATAATTCACCCCTCCACTTT | CASSVGGNRAAYNSPLHF
TRBJ1-1 | 14 | TRBV28 | . | TRBD1 | TGTGCCAGCAAAGCTGGACAGGGGAACACTGAAGCTTTCTTT | CASKAGQGNTEAFF
TRBJ2-1 | 13 | TRBV5-1 | many | . | TGCGCCAGCAGCCGGGAACAACGGGCTGAGCAGTTCTTC | CASSREQRAEQFF
TRBJ2-1 | 14 | TRBV15 | . | TRBD1 | TGTGCCACCAGCAGAGGGACAGGGGGCAATGAGCAGTTCTTC | CATSRGTGGNEQFF
TRBJ2-5 | 14 | TRBV7-2 | many | TRBD2 | TGTGCCAGCACCCAAGGGCTAGCGGGGGAGACCCAGTACTTC | CASTQGLAGETQYF
TRBJ2-7 | 13 | TRBV7-8 | . | . | TGTGCCAGCAGCCCTTCAAGCTCCTACGAGCAGTACTTC | CASSPSSSYEQYF
TRBJ2-3 | 16 | TRBV3-1 | few | TRBD1 | TGTGCCAGCAGCCCCCAGGGGGTTGGAGGCACAGATACGCAGTATTTT | CASSPQGVGGTDTQYF
TRBJ2-5 | 18 | TRBV25-1 | . | TRBD2 | TGTGCCAGCAGTTCACCTGGGACTAGCGGCGGACCCCAAGAGACCCAGTACTTC | CASSSPGTSGGPQETQYF
TRBJ1-1 | 13 | TRBV12-3/TRBV12-4 | many | . | TGTGCCAGCACCCCTCGGAGGGGCACTGAAGCTTTCTTT | CASTPRRGTEAFF
TRBJ2-2 | 13 | TRBV20-1 | once | TRBD1 | TGCAGTGCTGGGACAGCTGACACCGGGGAGCTGTTTTTT | CSAGTADTGELFF
TRBJ2-7 | 17 | TRBV10-3 | . | TRBD1 | TGTGCCATCAGTGAGACCGGACGGGACAGGGGGCTCTACGAGCAGTACTTC | CAISETGRDRGLYEQYF
TRBJ2-3 | 14 | TRBV20-1 | . | . | TGCAGTGCCTATTTAGGTGGGGCCACAGATACGCAGTATTTT | CSAYLGGATDTQYF
TRBJ1-2 | 16 | TRBV30 | many | . | TGTGCCTGGAGTGTATATTCGGGCACATCTAACTATGGCTACACCTTC | CAWSVYSGTSNYGYTF
TRBJ1-6 | 15 | TRBV15 | . | TRBD1 | TGTGCCACCGGCAGAGATCTGGGACAGGGTTTCCCCCTCCACTTT | CATGRDLGQGFPLHF
TRBJ1-2 | 12 | TRBV20-1 | many | . | TGCAGTGCTAGGTACGGGGCGTATGGCTACACCTTC | CSARYGAYGYTF
TRBJ2-7 | 14 | TRBV5-1 | . | TRBD1 | TGCGCCAGCAGCTTGGGACAGGGCGTATACGAGCAGTACTTC | CASSLGQGVYEQYF
TRBJ1-6 | 19 | TRBV12-3/TRBV12-4 | many | TRBD1 | TGTGCCAGCAGTTCCATGATCCTTCCGGGACAGGGGGCCCATTCACCCCTCCACTTT | CASSSMILPGQGAHSPLHF
TRBJ1-5 | 15 | TRBV12-3/TRBV12-4 | many | . | TGTGCCAGCAGTTCGGGGTTCACTAGCAATCAGCCCCAGCATTTT | CASSSGFTSNQPQHF
TRBJ1-2 | 14 | TRBV20-1 | many | . | TGCAGTGCTAGACCCGCAAGGGAGTTCGGGGGCTACACCTTC | CSARPAREFGGYTF
TRBJ2-7 | 15 | TRBV7-8 | . | . | TGTGCCAGCAGCTTAGGAGGGCGGGACAAATACGAGCAGTACTTC | CASSLGGRDKYEQYF
TRBJ1-2 | 16 | TRBV14 | many | TRBD1 | TGTGCCAGCAGCCAAGCCCTACCGGACAGGGCCGGTGGCTACACCTTC | CASSQALPDRAGGYTF
TRBJ1-2 | 14 | TRBV15 | medium-sized | . | TGTGCCACCAGCACAACTCTGAGGAACTATGGCTACACCTTC | CATSTTLRNYGYTF
TRBJ2-7 | 13 | TRBV10-3 | . | . | TGTGCCATCAGTGAGTCGGGGAACTACGAGCAGTACTTC | CAISESGNYEQYF
TRBJ1-1 | 12 | TRBV30 | many | . | TGTGCCTGGTATGAAAGGGACACTGAAGCTTTCTTT | CAWYERDTEAFF
TRBJ2-7 | 17 | TRBV24-1 | . | TRBD2 | TGTGCCACCAGTGATTTGAGGACTAGCGCGGTTTTGGGAGAGCAGTACTTC | CATSDLRTSAVLGEQYF
TRBJ1-2 | 14 | TRBV7-9 | . | . | TGTGCCAGCAGTCCGGGGCTTGGTCGCTATGGCTACGCCTTC | CASSPGLGRYGYAF
TRBJ1-4 | 17 | TRBV25-1 | few | . | TGTGCCAGCATCGGCCGCAGCGTTGAGACAGCTAATGAAAAACTGTTTTTT | CASIGRSVETANEKLFF